The 30 T cell receptor beta chains below come from one sample, sequenced in a study of T cell clones after liver transplantation. Produced via immunoSEQ multiplex PCR; TCRdb's table is partial and in-frame only. There are roughly 19,000 clones in the sample; around 75% occur only once, and around 32% lies in the top ten. The sample consisted of CD8+ T cells from blood, taken roughly 55 months after liver transplant. Every receptor here comes from a human patient who received a liver transplant. Some T cells may trace back to the graft donor.

The chain carries TRBV19 and TRBJ1-3; perhaps TRBD1 as D (6 bases). The CDR3 has 13 residues. CDR1 and CDR2 from the germline V gene are LNHDA and SQIVND (reference sequence). Between the trimmed V and J ends, which lost 5 bases and 6 bases, there was a span of 11 bases. CDR3 sequence reads: CASSPWTENTIYF. CDR3 nucleotide sequence: TGTGCCAGTAGTCCTTGGACAGAAAACACCATATATTTT.

The rearrangement joins TRBV4-1 to TRBJ1-6; D unresolved. CDR1 MGHRA and CDR2 YSYEKL come from the germline V gene. The CDR3 is made up of 17 amino acids. V was clipped by 3 bases and J by 6 bases, with 18 bases between them. CDR3 sequence reads: CASSQVFVSVVNSPLHF. As DNA, the CDR3 is TGCGCCAGCAGCCAGGTTTTTGTATCAGTAGTTAATTCACCCCTCCACTTT.

This clone is deemed medium-sized. This chain links TRBV11-1 with TRBJ2-2, with D uncertain. The CDR3 has 14 amino acids. Between the trimmed V and J ends, which lost 0 bases and 7 bases, there was a span of 9 bases. The V gene's germline CDR1 is SGHAT and CDR2 FQDESV (reference sequence). CDR3 amino acids: CASSLAGSLGELFF. In DNA, the CDR3 is TGTGCCAGCAGCTTAGCGGGCAGCCTCGGGGAGCTGTTTTTT.

The chain couples TRBV28 to TRBJ2-3; 8 nucleotides agree with TRBD2. J was trimmed by 2 bases and V by 8 bases; bases with no gene match: 9. Germline V CDR1 and CDR2: MDHEN, SYDVKM. The CDR3 has 15 residues. Written as DNA, the CDR3 is TGTGCCAGCGTCTGGACGGGGGGGGCCACAGATACGCAGTATTTT. This sequence encodes CASVWTGGATDTQYF.

This clone appeared a single time. The chain couples TRBV19 to TRBJ2-1; 10 positions match TRBD2. The CDR3 has 16 residues. With 2 bases clipped from V and 7 bases from J, the junction kept 8 bases outside the gene matches. Looked up from germline, CDR1 is LNHDA and CDR2 is SQIVND (reference sequence). The CDR3 region is CASSISGGAVYNEQFF. The CDR3 coding sequence is TGTGCCAGTAGTATAAGCGGGGGGGCTGTGTATAATGAGCAGTTCTTC.

The chain combines TRBV28 with TRBJ1-2; the D gene is possibly TRBD1 (5 bases). Germline assignment: CDR1 MDHEN and CDR2 SYDVKM. With 5 bases removed from V and 0 bases from J, the gap between germline ends came to 13 bases. The CDR3 runs to 15 residues. As DNA, the CDR3 is TGTGCCAGCAGTCCGCACTGGGGGGCTAACTATGGCTACACCTTC. This translates into CASSPHWGANYGYTF.

The V gene is TRBV4-1, the J gene TRBJ1-6; perhaps TRBD1 as D (5 bases). The CDR3 runs to 16 residues. CDR1 MGHRA and CDR2 YSYEKL come from the germline V gene. Trimming left V 4 bases short and J 8 bases short, with 18 bases between. The CDR3 here is CASSPTRGDGDSPLHF. CDR3 sequence (DNA): TGCGCCAGCAGCCCAACTCGGGGGGATGGGGATTCACCCCTCCACTTT.

The chain employs TRBV5-6 and TRBJ2-1; D is undetermined. With 2 bases removed from V and 5 bases from J, the gap between germline ends came to 8 bases. The CDR3 contains 13 residues. Per the germline V gene, CDR1 is SGHDT and CDR2 is YYEEEE. The CDR3, as DNA: TGTGCCAGCAGCTTTAATCCTAACAATGAGCAGTTCTTC. Its protein is CASSFNPNNEQFF.

V gene TRBV27 combines with J gene TRBJ1-1, with D maybe TRBD1 (6 bases). V lost 3 bases and J 1 base, leaving 6 bases between the germline ends. CDR3 length equals 13 residues. Germline V gene lookup returns CDR1 MNHEY and CDR2 SMNVEV (reference sequence). CDR3 sequence (DNA): TGTGCCAGCAGTTTGACAGGGAACACTGAAGCTTTCTTT. Protein: CASSLTGNTEAFF.

The CDR3 sequence is CASSQIWDRANYGYTF. Written as DNA, the CDR3 is TGTGCCAGCAGCCAGATCTGGGACAGGGCGAACTATGGCTACACCTTC. The chain has TRBV14 and TRBJ1-2; 9 bases agree with TRBD1. Germline-derived CDR1 and CDR2 are SGHDN and FVKESK. Germline trimming cut 3 bases from V and 2 bases from J; bases unmatched to any gene: 7. CDR3 length equals 16 residues.

The J gene is TRBJ2-6, the V gene TRBV28; possible D gene TRBD1, 7 bases. Germline V gene lookup returns CDR1 MDHEN and CDR2 SYDVKM. This CDR3 is built from 17 residues. Trimming took 7 bases from V and 8 from J, leaving 24 bases between them. CDR3 sequence reads: CASKVSRGTDFSNVLTF. The CDR3 nucleotides are TGTGCCAGCAAGGTATCCCGCGGGACAGATTTTTCCAACGTCCTGACTTTC.

The chain has TRBV7-9 and TRBJ2-5, with 9 bases fitting TRBD2. This CDR3 comprises 16 residues. The germline CDR1 and CDR2 sequences are SEHNR and FQNEAQ (reference sequence). V was clipped by 2 bases and J by 1 base; unmatched bases: 5. The CDR3 loop reads CASSLKAGGLQETQYF. The CDR3 DNA reads TGTGCCAGCAGCTTAAAAGCGGGGGGCCTCCAAGAGACCCAGTACTTC.

This clone was found once. V usage is TRBV4-1 and J usage is TRBJ1-1; D call uncertain. Trimming removed 3 bases from V and 0 bases from J, with 11 bases in between. The germline gives CDR1 MGHRA, CDR2 YSYEKL. The CDR3 sequence is 15 residues long. The DNA of the CDR3 is TGCGCCAGCAGCCACTCTATTAGTTTGAACACTGAAGCTTTCTTT. It yields the protein CASSHSISLNTEAFF.

The genes are TRBV9 and TRBJ1-1; no definite D call. The CDR3 is made up of 14 amino acids. Trimming took off 2 bases at V and 0 bases at J, with 8 bases between the two ends. The germline V gene has CDR1 SGDLS and CDR2 YYNGEE. DNA for the CDR3: TGTGCCAGCAGCGTGGCAGACATGAACACTGAAGCTTTCTTT. This encodes CASSVADMNTEAFF.

With regard to this clone: A much larger clone lies a single base off, so this may be a read error. Within the sample, other DNA sequences also encode this same CDR3. The chain joins TRBV5-4 to TRBJ2-7; perhaps TRBD2 as D (5 bases). There are 13 residues in the CDR3. Trimming cost V 0 bases and J 2 bases, with 6 bases left between them. In germline, CDR1 is SGHNT, CDR2 YYREEE (reference sequence). CDR3 DNA: TGTGCCAGCAGCTTGGGAGGGACCTACGAGCAGTACTTC. Its translation: CASSLGGTYEQYF.

The CDR3 is CASSSQGAIVTGNQPQHF. The CDR3 DNA follows: TGTGCCAGCAGCTCTCAGGGGGCGATCGTTACGGGCAATCAGCCCCAGCATTTT. This chain links TRBV5-8 with TRBJ1-5, with 8 bases lining up with TRBD1. V dropped 3 bases and J dropped 2; count of bases not matched to a gene: 13. Germline V gives CDR1 SGHTS, CDR2 YDEGEE. This CDR3 has 18 residues.

The J gene is TRBJ2-7, the V gene TRBV27; a weak D match, TRBD2 (7 bases). The CDR3 extends over 16 amino acids. Trimming took off 1 base at V and 3 bases at J, with 16 bases between the two ends. CDR1 and CDR2 from the germline V gene are MNHEY and SMNVEV (reference sequence). The CDR3 spells CASSLLGGGQGYEQYF. CDR3 nucleotide sequence: TGTGCCAGCAGTTTATTGGGGGGGGGCCAGGGCTACGAGCAGTACTTC.

The gene calls are TRBV27 and TRBJ1-5; D is uncertain. CDR3 length: 14 amino acids. The V end was cut by 4 bases, the J end by 6 bases, with 13 bases between. The germline V gene encodes CDR1 MNHEY and CDR2 SMNVEV (reference sequence). The CDR3 nucleotides read TGTGCCAGCAGTTATCAGGCTTCCGGTCAGCCCCAGCATTTT. As protein: CASSYQASGQPQHF.

This CDR3 is CASSYAWTGGGYGYTF. CDR3 nucleotides: TGTGCCAGCAGTTACGCCTGGACAGGGGGTGGCTATGGCTACACCTTC. The rearrangement links TRBV6-5 to TRBJ1-2, with 10 nucleotides matching TRBD1. The J segment lost 4 bases and the V segment lost 2 bases, leaving 7 bases of the junction unmatched. Germline-derived CDR1 and CDR2 are MNHEY and SVGAGI. The CDR3 covers 16 residues.

V gene TRBV10-1 combines with J gene TRBJ2-5; TRBD1 aligns across 10 bases. The CDR3 runs 17 residues. J lost 3 bases, V lost 4 bases, and 11 bases had no gene match. Germline CDR1 and CDR2: WNHNN and SYGVQD (reference sequence). The CDR3, as DNA: TGCGCCAGCAGTGTTGATGAGGTCGGGACAGGGGAAGAGACCCAGTACTTC. It translates to CASSVDEVGTGEETQYF.

The chain joins TRBV4-1 to TRBJ2-7; D is perhaps TRBD1 or TRBD2 (5 bases each). This CDR3 has 17 amino acids. CDR1 is MGHRA and CDR2 is YSYEKL in the germline V gene. V dropped 1 base and J dropped 6 bases, with 22 bases sitting between them. The CDR3 loop reads CASSQVSDGTFNSEQYF. The CDR3 DNA is TGCGCCAGCAGCCAAGTCAGTGACGGGACCTTTAACAGCGAGCAGTACTTC.

This rearrangement joins TRBV27 to TRBJ1-1, with D possibly being TRBD1 (5 bases). Trimming left V 4 bases short and J 7 bases short, with 13 bases between. Germline CDR1 MNHEY, CDR2 SMNVEV (reference sequence). This CDR3 is built from 13 residues. The CDR3 loop is CASSWGIGYEAFF. In nucleotides, the CDR3 is TGTGCCAGCAGTTGGGGCATTGGCTATGAAGCTTTCTTT.

This chain links TRBV6-5 with TRBJ1-5; tentatively, D is TRBD1 (5 bases). This CDR3 spans 15 amino acids. Germline V gives CDR1 MNHEY, CDR2 SVGAGI. Trimming stripped 6 bases from V and 0 bases from J, with 12 bases between. The CDR3: CASSIGTDSNQPQHF. The DNA for the CDR3 is TGTGCCAGCAGCATCGGGACGGATAGCAATCAGCCCCAGCATTTT.

The rearrangement uses TRBV6-5 and TRBJ1-2, with unresolved D. This CDR3 contains 15 residues. The germline gives CDR1 MNHEY, CDR2 SVGAGI. Trimming shortened V by 2 bases and J by 5 bases, and 15 bases separated the two germline ends. CDR3 region: CASSYTGGGTYGYTF. In DNA form, the CDR3 reads TGTGCCAGCAGTTACACCGGCGGTGGTACATATGGCTACACCTTC.

The table lists this clone with a few counts. The chain employs TRBV6-1 and TRBJ2-3; D gene unclear. Germline CDR1 and CDR2: MNHNS and SASEGT. V dropped 5 bases and J dropped 0 bases, with 0 bases sitting between them. The CDR3 is 11 amino acids. The DNA for the CDR3 is TGTGCCAGCAGTAGCACAGATACGCAGTATTTT. Its protein product is CASSSTDTQYF.

This clone was recorded only once. This chain connects TRBV27 to TRBJ2-7; 9 positions match TRBD1. With 2 bases clipped from V and 5 bases from J, the junction kept 10 bases outside the gene matches. CDR3 size: 16 residues. Germline values: CDR1 MNHEY, CDR2 SMNVEV (reference sequence). The CDR3 spells CASSLGGGTGFDEQYF. In nucleotides, the CDR3 is TGTGCCAGCAGTTTAGGGGGCGGGACAGGGTTCGACGAGCAGTACTTC.

The CDR3 sequence is CASSHIGFEQFF. CDR3 nucleotides: TGTGCCAGCAGCCATATCGGGTTTGAGCAGTTCTTC. The chain employs TRBV7-8 and TRBJ2-1, with D hard to call. The germline V gene encodes CDR1 SGHVS and CDR2 FQNEAQ. V gave up 5 bases and J gave up 9 bases, with 11 bases separating them. The CDR3 has 12 amino acids.

The chain is built from TRBV27 and TRBJ2-2; a possible D gene is TRBD2 (6 bases). Per the germline V gene, CDR1 is MNHEY and CDR2 is SMNVEV (reference sequence). V dropped 0 bases and J dropped 6 bases, with 14 bases sitting between them. The CDR3 has 16 amino acids. The CDR3 nucleotides read TGTGCCAGCAGTTTATCGCCGGGCTCGGGGGCCGGGGAGCTGTTTTTT. Its protein is CASSLSPGSGAGELFF.

The rearrangement uses TRBV2 and TRBJ1-4, with 9 bases matching TRBD1. This CDR3 contains 14 residues. The germline V gene encodes CDR1 SNHLY and CDR2 FYNNEI. V lost 6 bases, J lost 4 bases, and 3 bases stayed unmatched. The CDR3 region is CASSPGQGNEKLFF. Here the CDR3 DNA reads TGTGCCAGCAGCCCGGGACAGGGTAATGAAAAACTGTTTTTT.

The chain recombines TRBV19 with TRBJ2-4; 11 bases align to TRBD1. The CDR3 is 17 residues long. Germline CDR1 and CDR2: LNHDA and SQIVND (reference sequence). Trimming removed 5 bases from V and 3 bases from J; junction bases left unmatched: 9. The DNA of the CDR3 is TGTGCCAGTAGTGTACCTGGGACAGGGGGTAGCAAAAACATTCAGTACTTC. This gives the protein CASSVPGTGGSKNIQYF.